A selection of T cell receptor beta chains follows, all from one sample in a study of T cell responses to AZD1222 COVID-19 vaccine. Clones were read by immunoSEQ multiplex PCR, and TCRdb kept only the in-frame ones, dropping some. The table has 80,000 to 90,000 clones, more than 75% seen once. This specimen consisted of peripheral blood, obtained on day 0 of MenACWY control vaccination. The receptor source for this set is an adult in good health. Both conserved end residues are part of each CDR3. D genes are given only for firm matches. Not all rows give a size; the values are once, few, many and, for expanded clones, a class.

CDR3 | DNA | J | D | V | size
CASSPTSAGVSYEQYF | TGTGCCAGCAGTCCGACGTCAGCGGGAGTCTCCTACGAGCAGTACTTC | TRBJ2-7 | TRBD2 | TRBV7-2 | NA
CASSQDPGLQNNEQFF | TGTGCCAGCAGCCAAGACCCGGGACTACAGAACAATGAGCAGTTCTTC | TRBJ2-1 | TRBD2 | TRBV3-1/TRBV3-2 | NA
CASSPPLDAGTGELFF | TGTGCCAGCAGCCCCCCCCTTGATGCCGGTACCGGGGAGCTGTTTTTT | TRBJ2-2 | NA | TRBV25-1 | NA
CASSYFLGSGNNEQFF | TGTGCCAGCAGTTACTTCCTCGGGAGCGGCAACAATGAGCAGTTCTTC | TRBJ2-1 | NA | TRBV6-5 | NA
CASSIGYNQPQHF | TGTGCCAGTAGTATTGGGTACAATCAGCCCCAGCATTTT | TRBJ1-5 | NA | TRBV19 | NA
CASSPGGSTDTQYF | TGTGCCAGCAGCCCCGGAGGGTCGACAGATACGCAGTATTTT | TRBJ2-3 | NA | TRBV2 | NA
CSATLGGGYSYNEQFF | TGCAGCGCCACACTTGGGGGGGGGTACTCCTACAATGAGCAGTTCTTC | TRBJ2-1 | TRBD2 | TRBV29-1 | NA
CASSYVGGQTQYF | TGTGCCAGCAGTTACGTGGGGGGGCAGACCCAGTACTTC | TRBJ2-5 | NA | TRBV6-2/TRBV6-3 | NA
CASSVSGSYEQYF | TGTGCCAGCAGCGTCAGCGGGAGCTACGAGCAGTACTTC | TRBJ2-7 | TRBD2 | TRBV11-2 | once
CASSYSFQPQHF | TGTGCCAGCAGTTACTCGTTTCAGCCCCAGCATTTT | TRBJ1-5 | NA | TRBV6-2/TRBV6-3 | NA
CASSRNFGPANYGYTF | TGTGCCAGCAGCCGTAACTTCGGGCCCGCGAACTATGGCTACACCTTC | TRBJ1-2 | NA | TRBV14 | NA
CASSEGISGLNSPLHF | TGTGCCAGCAGTGAAGGGATTTCAGGGTTAAATTCACCCCTCCACTTT | TRBJ1-6 | NA | TRBV6-1 | NA
CASSFGQGNQPQHF | TGTGCCAGCAGCTTCGGACAGGGAAATCAGCCCCAGCATTTT | TRBJ1-5 | TRBD1 | TRBV7-2 | NA
CASSQRGGQETQYF | TGTGCCAGCTCCCAACGGGGGGGGCAAGAGACCCAGTACTTC | TRBJ2-5 | TRBD2 | TRBV6-6 | NA
CASRLTGDYGYTF | TGTGCCAGCAGACTGACAGGGGACTATGGCTACACCTTC | TRBJ1-2 | TRBD1 | TRBV3-1/TRBV3-2 | NA
CASGAQGFETQYF | TGCGCCAGCGGGGCCCAGGGATTTGAGACCCAGTACTTC | TRBJ2-5 | NA | TRBV5-1 | NA
CASSQVTPGTGAPKYGGYTF | TGCGCCAGCAGCCAAGTAACCCCCGGGACAGGGGCCCCCAAGTACGGTGGCTACACCTTC | TRBJ1-2 | TRBD1 | TRBV4-3 | NA
CASSTPPGRPNTEAFF | TGTGCCAGTAGTACCCCCCCCGGACGGCCGAACACTGAAGCTTTCTTT | TRBJ1-1 | NA | TRBV19 | once
CASTEEASRRGYTF | TGTGCCAGCACCGAGGAGGCTTCAAGGCGTGGCTACACCTTC | TRBJ1-2 | NA | TRBV28 | NA
CASSQGSGEKLFF | TGTGCCAGCTCACAGGGTTCAGGTGAAAAACTGTTTTTT | TRBJ1-4 | NA | TRBV18 | NA
CASSQESILTEAFF | TGTGCCAGCAGCCAAGAGTCGATCCTTACTGAAGCTTTCTTT | TRBJ1-1 | NA | TRBV3-1/TRBV3-2 | NA
CASGGRDRVSDTQYF | TGTGCCAGTGGAGGCCGGGACAGGGTCTCTGATACGCAGTATTTT | TRBJ2-3 | TRBD1 | TRBV5-4 | NA
CASSTPNQGGAFF | TGTGCCAGCAGCACTCCGAATCAGGGGGGAGCTTTCTTT | TRBJ1-1 | TRBD1 | TRBV7-2 | NA
CASHKGFTGELFF | TGTGCCAGTCATAAAGGGTTTACCGGGGAGCTGTTTTTT | TRBJ2-2 | NA | TRBV28 | NA
CASSPPEKETQYF | TGTGCCAGCTCACCACCTGAGAAAGAGACCCAGTACTTC | TRBJ2-5 | NA | TRBV18 | NA
CASSQEVGPSSYEQYF | TGCGCCAGCAGCCAAGAAGTGGGGCCGAGCTCCTACGAGCAGTACTTC | TRBJ2-7 | NA | TRBV4-3 | NA
CASSLSTGANYEQYF | TGTGCCAGCAGCTTATCGACAGGGGCGAACTACGAGCAGTACTTC | TRBJ2-7 | TRBD1 | TRBV5-5 | NA
CASSASPGLELFF | TGTGCCAGCAGCGCCTCCCCAGGGCTGGAACTGTTTTTT | TRBJ1-4 | NA | TRBV9 | NA
CASSYGQGANTGELFF | TGTGCCAGCAGCTATGGACAGGGGGCAAACACCGGGGAGCTGTTTTTT | TRBJ2-2 | TRBD1 | TRBV7-8 | once
CASSEALWGNEQFF | TGTGCCAGCAGTGAAGCGCTTTGGGGCAATGAGCAGTTCTTC | TRBJ2-1 | NA | TRBV2 | NA
CASSSPKTGGHSGTQYF | TGTGCCAGCAGCTCCCCAAAAACAGGGGGTCACTCGGGTACGCAGTATTTT | TRBJ2-3 | TRBD1 | TRBV5-4 | NA
CASSVRQNTEAFF | TGTGCCAGCAGCGTCCGACAGAACACTGAAGCTTTCTTT | TRBJ1-1 | NA | TRBV7-9 | once
CASTQTATQETQYF | TGTGCCAGCACCCAGACAGCAACACAAGAGACCCAGTACTTC | TRBJ2-5 | NA | TRBV3-1/TRBV3-2 | NA
CASSLAGQGERGYTF | TGTGCCAGCAGCTTAGCGGGGCAGGGGGAGAGGGGCTACACCTTC | TRBJ1-2 | TRBD1 | TRBV11-2 | once
CASSQGGGGRAFF | TGTGCCAGCAGCCAAGGAGGCGGGGGTAGAGCTTTCTTT | TRBJ1-1 | NA | TRBV3-1/TRBV3-2 | NA
CASSLYEQETQYF | TGTGCCAGCAGTTTGTACGAACAAGAGACCCAGTACTTC | TRBJ2-5 | NA | TRBV28 | NA
CASSFYRDSTDTQYF | TGTGCCAGCAGTTTCTACAGGGATAGCACAGATACGCAGTATTTT | TRBJ2-3 | NA | TRBV28 | NA
CATSRDRTGYEKLFF | TGTGCCACCAGCAGAGACCGCACAGGGTATGAAAAACTGTTTTTT | TRBJ1-4 | NA | TRBV15 | NA
CASSEQGATGANVLTF | TGTGCCAGCAGCGAGCAGGGGGCAACTGGGGCCAACGTCCTGACTTTC | TRBJ2-6 | TRBD1 | TRBV2 | NA
CASSLAGGNGYTF | TGTGCCAGCAGCTTAGCGGGGGGAAATGGCTACACCTTC | TRBJ1-2 | NA | TRBV7-9 | NA
CASRPGQGGEQYF | TGCGCCAGCAGGCCGGGACAGGGAGGCGAGCAGTACTTC | TRBJ2-7 | TRBD1 | TRBV10-1 | NA
CASRGARGITDNYGYTF | TGTGCCAGCAGGGGTGCCAGGGGGATAACCGACAACTATGGCTACACCTTC | TRBJ1-2 | TRBD1 | TRBV27 | NA
CASSPSGNTGELFF | TGCGCCAGCAGCCCTAGCGGGAACACCGGGGAGCTGTTTTTT | TRBJ2-2 | TRBD2 | TRBV5-1 | NA
CASSLEVEQFF | TGCGCCAGCAGCTTGGAGGTTGAGCAGTTCTTC | TRBJ2-1 | NA | TRBV5-1 | NA
CASSQSRNTEAFF | TGTGCCAGCAGCCAGAGTCGGAACACTGAAGCTTTCTTT | TRBJ1-1 | NA | TRBV3-1/TRBV3-2 | NA
CASSLGGRGQPQHF | TGTGCCAGCAGTTTAGGGGGGCGTGGACAGCCCCAGCATTTT | TRBJ1-5 | NA | TRBV28 | NA
CASSPPLSRHTEAFF | TGTGCCAGCTCACCACCGTTAAGTCGCCACACTGAAGCTTTCTTT | TRBJ1-1 | NA | TRBV18 | NA
CASSYWQGYQPQHF | TGTGCCAGCAGTTATTGGCAGGGTTATCAGCCCCAGCATTTT | TRBJ1-5 | NA | TRBV6-5 | NA
CASSLAADRGNEKLFF | TGCGCCAGCAGCTTGGCAGCCGACAGGGGGAATGAAAAACTGTTTTTT | TRBJ1-4 | TRBD1 | TRBV5-1 | NA
CASSLSHGEQPQHF | TGTGCCAGCAGCTTGTCGCATGGGGAACAGCCCCAGCATTTT | TRBJ1-5 | NA | TRBV7-2 | once
CATRQGASADTQYF | TGTGCCACCCGACAGGGGGCATCAGCGGATACGCAGTATTTT | TRBJ2-3 | TRBD1 | TRBV10-3 | NA
CASSQELGARQFF | TGCGCCAGCAGCCAAGAGCTGGGGGCTAGGCAGTTCTTC | TRBJ2-1 | NA | TRBV4-1 | NA
CASRGPGTSNQPQHF | TGTGCCAGTAGGGGGCCGGGGACCAGCAATCAGCCCCAGCATTTT | TRBJ1-5 | NA | TRBV19 | NA
CASSSPLNEQYF | TGTGCCAGCAGTTCCCCCCTGAACGAGCAGTACTTC | TRBJ2-7 | NA | TRBV27 | NA
CASSEASGGSYEQYF | TGTGCCAGCAGTGAAGCGTCGGGGGGCTCCTACGAGCAGTACTTC | TRBJ2-7 | TRBD2 | TRBV6-1 | few